This TCR beta chain was identified during a study of cytomegalovirus exposure and HLA in healthy donors. Study-wide points: A later analysis linked 15,000 to 20,000 TCR beta sequences to HLA alleles at 0.05 false discovery rate. Sequences of the TCR beta chain were said to predict the HLA-A and HLA-B alleles of most subjects accurately. Sequencing depth across donors, presence/absence analyses assumed, was roughly uniform. Sequencing likely produced, as an artifact, a cluster of highly shared sequence variants.

This clone has only a few counts. The target antigen is unknown. Researchers ran the PCR with 60 Vbeta and 13 Jbeta primers. The data were produced by immunoSEQ multiplex PCR, yet TCRdb's version contains in-frame clones alone and is incomplete. The data hold around 97,000 clones, with approximately 73% observed a single time. This sequence originates from a man aged 40-49 years in good health and CMV-seronegative. The sequencing input was PBMCs.

CDR3: CASSFGIQGGNEKLFF. CDR3 DNA sequence: TGCGCCAGCAGCTTTGGAATCCAGGGGGGAAATGAAAAACTGTTTTTT. The gene calls are TRBV5-1 and TRBJ1-4, with TRBD1 identical over 7 bases. The CDR3 runs to 16 residues. J was trimmed by 5 bases and V by 2 bases; bases with no gene match: 9. Germline CDR1 is SGHRS and CDR2 is YFSETQ.